This entry lists 16 T cell receptor beta chains sequenced from one sample in a study of PD-1 blockade in classical Hodgkin lymphoma. Each patient's relapse followed autologous stem cell transplantation, and brentuximab vedotin exposure varied. Clones were sequenced by immunoSEQ multiplex PCR, and TCRdb holds only the in-frame ones, with some missing. Counted here are tens of thousands of clones, just over 75% occurring once; the ten biggest clones make up 35% to 50%. The material was peripheral blood mononuclear cells (PBMCs), obtained before the second cycle of nivolumab. Receptors were obtained from a human donor with classical Hodgkin lymphoma.

CDR3 amino acids: CASSVASKVTAAYGYTF. CDR3 in DNA: TGTGCCAGCAGTGTGGCGTCGAAGGTCACAGCAGCCTATGGCTACACCTTC. The chain employs TRBV6-1 and TRBJ1-2; D gene ambiguous. The V end was cut by 4 bases, the J end by 4 bases, with 22 bases between. The CDR3 runs 17 residues. The germline V gene encodes CDR1 MNHNS and CDR2 SASEGT.

The chain recombines TRBV13 with TRBJ2-3; D is ambiguous. Germline loops: CDR1 PRHDT, CDR2 FYEKMQ (reference sequence). The CDR3 loop spans 11 amino acids. Trimming left V 5 bases short and J 3 bases short, with 3 bases between. CDR3 sequence: CASSNTDTQYF. The CDR3, as DNA: TGTGCCAGCAGCAATACAGATACGCAGTATTTT.

The CDR3 loop reads CASSLIPPGAQDTQYF. Written as DNA, the CDR3 is TGTGCCAGCAGTCTAATCCCCCCGGGGGCTCAAGATACGCAGTATTTT. The chain employs TRBV27 and TRBJ2-3; the D call may be TRBD1 or TRBD2 (6 bases each). Germline V gene lookup returns CDR1 MNHEY and CDR2 SMNVEV (reference sequence). CDR3 length: 16 amino acids. V shed 5 bases and J shed 5 bases, with 20 bases lying between them.

The V and J genes are TRBV10-3 and TRBJ1-5, with D unresolved. CDR3 length: 14 amino acids. CDR1 ENHRY and CDR2 SYGVKD come from the germline V gene. V was pared by 0 bases and J by 5 bases, with 8 bases between. The CDR3 DNA reads TGTGCCATCAGTGAGTCAGAAAGGCATCAGCCCCAGCATTTT. Translation: CAISESERHQPQHF.

This chain joins TRBV11-3 and TRBJ1-2, with a tentative D call TRBD1 (5 bases). CDR1 and CDR2 (germline): SGHNT, YENEEA. The CDR3 runs to 13 residues. The V and J ends lost 5 bases and 10 bases respectively, with 17 bases between them. CDR3 sequence reads: CASSDRDPGLYTF. The CDR3 region has the DNA TGTGCCAGCAGCGACCGGGACCCTGGTCTCTACACCTTC.

The table lists this clone with a few counts. CDR3 sequence: CASRGQGNQPQHF. In DNA, the CDR3 is TGTGCCAGCAGAGGACAGGGAAATCAGCCCCAGCATTTT. The rearrangement links TRBV25-1 to TRBJ1-5, with 8 bases aligning to TRBD1. With 6 bases clipped from V and 4 bases from J, the junction kept 2 bases outside the gene matches. Germline CDR1 is MGHDK and CDR2 is SYGVNS. This CDR3 has 13 amino acids. Looking up the rest from reference TRBV25-1 and TRBJ1-5 gives the full variable domain: EADIYQTPRYLVIGTGKKITLECSQTMGHDKMYWYQQDPGMELHLIHYSYGVNSTEKGDLSSESTVSRIRTEHFPLTLESARPSHTSQYLCASRGQGNQPQHFGDGTRLSIL.

The V gene is TRBV19, the J gene TRBJ2-3, with a weak D call TRBD1 (7 bases). CDR1 and CDR2 (germline): LNHDA, SQIVND (reference sequence). Trimming shortened V by 5 bases and J by 6 bases, and 18 bases separated the two germline ends. The CDR3 spans 15 residues. CDR3 protein: CASSVNRGGLDTQYF. The CDR3 region has the DNA TGTGCCAGTAGTGTCAACAGGGGAGGATTGGATACGCAGTATTTT.

This rearrangement joins TRBV5-5 to TRBJ1-3; D is uncertain. Trimming pared 1 base from V and 0 bases from J, leaving 11 bases between. This CDR3 contains 16 residues. Germline V CDR1 and CDR2: SGHKS, YYEKEE (reference sequence). DNA of the CDR3: TGTGCCAGCAGCTTGACAGACCGACCCTCTGGAAACACCATATATTTT. Amino acids: CASSLTDRPSGNTIYF.

This chain uses TRBV5-1 with TRBJ1-2, with D unresolved. CDR3 size: 13 residues. CDR1 is SGHRS and CDR2 is YFSETQ in the germline V gene. V lost 0 bases, J lost 4 bases, and 7 bases lay in between. This CDR3 reads CASSLDEAYGYTF. The DNA for the CDR3 is TGCGCCAGCAGCTTGGATGAAGCCTATGGCTACACCTTC.

Here the CDR3 DNA reads TGCAGCGTTGAAGACTGGACAGGCCCCGATACGCAGTATTTT. Translated, it gives CSVEDWTGPDTQYF. The chain employs TRBV29-1 and TRBJ2-3; 7 nucleotides agree with TRBD1. Germline V gene data show CDR1 as SQVTM and CDR2 as ANQGSEA. There are 14 residues in the CDR3. The junction had 6 bases not matched to a gene; V was cut back by 0 bases and J by 6 bases.

This clone was seen only a few times. The V call is TRBV5-1, the J call TRBJ1-1, with D perhaps TRBD1 (5 bases). The CDR3 sequence is 14 residues long. Germline CDR1 SGHRS, CDR2 YFSETQ. V lost 0 bases to trimming and J lost 10 bases, with 16 bases between them. The CDR3: CASSLEGTLGVAFF. CDR3 coding DNA: TGCGCCAGCAGCTTGGAAGGGACCCTAGGGGTAGCTTTCTTT.

The rearrangement joins TRBV5-6 to TRBJ2-7; D is undetermined. This CDR3 has 15 residues. Germline CDR1 is SGHDT and CDR2 is YYEEEE. Trimming took off 0 bases at V and 2 bases at J, with 12 bases between the two ends. The DNA of the CDR3 is TGTGCCAGCAGCTTGGAAATTCAGTCCCCCTACGAGCAGTACTTC. Protein: CASSLEIQSPYEQYF.

This chain connects TRBV27 to TRBJ2-7; 11 bases line up with TRBD1. The germline CDR1 and CDR2 sequences are MNHEY and SMNVEV (reference sequence). This CDR3 region has 13 residues. J lost 6 bases, V lost 3 bases, and 1 base had no gene match. The CDR3 is CASSFGTGGEQYF. In DNA form, the CDR3 reads TGTGCCAGCAGTTTTGGGACAGGGGGCGAGCAGTACTTC.

The chain recombines TRBV6-5 with TRBJ2-3, with TRBD2 identical over 8 bases. From germline, CDR1 is MNHEY and CDR2 SVGAGI. The CDR3 covers 14 residues. V gave up 7 bases and J gave up 3 bases; unmatched junction bases: 6. The CDR3 spells CASKRAGETDTQYF. CDR3 nucleotides: TGTGCCAGCAAAAGAGCGGGAGAGACAGATACGCAGTATTTT.

This chain uses TRBV21-1 with TRBJ1-5; the D segment call TRBD1 is taken from the table without a DNA check. TRBV21-1 constitutes a pseudogene. The CDR3 runs to 16 residues. The CDR3 DNA is TGTGCCAGCAGCAAAGGGGGGCAGGGGACGGATCAGCCCCAGCATTTT. Protein: CASSKGGQGTDQPQHF.

V gene TRBV27 combines with J gene TRBJ2-5, with D possibly being TRBD2 (6 bases). The CDR3 runs to 16 residues. Germline V gene lookup returns CDR1 MNHEY and CDR2 SMNVEV (reference sequence). V lost 5 bases and J lost 5, with 21 bases in between. The CDR3 DNA reads TGTGCCAGCAGTCCCCCCTATTATGGAGGGCTGGAGACCCAGTACTTC. This translates into CASSPPYYGGLETQYF.